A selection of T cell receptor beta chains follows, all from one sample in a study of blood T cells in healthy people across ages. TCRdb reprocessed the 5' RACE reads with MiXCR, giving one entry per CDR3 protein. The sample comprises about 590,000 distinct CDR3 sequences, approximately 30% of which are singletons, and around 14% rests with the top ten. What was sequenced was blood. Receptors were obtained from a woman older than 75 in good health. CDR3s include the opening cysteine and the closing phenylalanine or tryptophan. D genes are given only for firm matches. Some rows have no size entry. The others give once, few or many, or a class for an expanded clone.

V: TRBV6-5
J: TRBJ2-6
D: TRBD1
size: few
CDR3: CASRRDRASGANVLTF
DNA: TGTGCCAGCAGACGGGACAGGGCTTCTGGGGCCAACGTCCTGACTTTC

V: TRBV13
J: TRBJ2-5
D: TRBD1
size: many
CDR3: CASSYEWGQQETQYF
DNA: TGTGCCAGCAGCTACGAATGGGGACAGCAAGAGACCCAGTACTTC

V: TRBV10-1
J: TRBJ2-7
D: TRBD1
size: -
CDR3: CARWTGGSYEQYF
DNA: TGCGCCAGGTGGACAGGGGGCTCCTACGAGCAGTACTTC

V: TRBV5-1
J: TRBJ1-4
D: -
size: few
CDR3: CASSSRPAGTNEKLFF
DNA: TGCGCCAGCAGCTCCCGGCCGGCGGGTACTAATGAAAAACTGTTTTTT

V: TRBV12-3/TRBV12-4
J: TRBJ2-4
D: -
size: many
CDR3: CASSANRIDNIQYF
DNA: TGTGCCAGCAGTGCCAACAGGATTGATAACATTCAGTACTTC

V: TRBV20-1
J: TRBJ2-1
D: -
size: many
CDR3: CSAAREQGPYNEQFF
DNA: TGCAGTGCTGCCCGGGAGCAGGGACCCTACAATGAGCAGTTCTTC

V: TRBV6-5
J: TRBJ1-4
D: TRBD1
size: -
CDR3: CASGQTGLGEKLFF
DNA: TGTGCCAGCGGTCAGACAGGGTTAGGCGAAAAACTGTTTTTT

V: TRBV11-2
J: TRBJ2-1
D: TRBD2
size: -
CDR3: CASGMVRLAGFFHNEQFF
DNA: TGTGCCAGCGGTATGGTTCGACTAGCGGGTTTTTTCCACAATGAGCAGTTCTTC

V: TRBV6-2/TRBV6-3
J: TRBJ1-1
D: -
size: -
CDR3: CASSYSRGTTEAFF
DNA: TGTGCCAGCAGTTACTCGAGGGGGACCACTGAAGCTTTCTTT

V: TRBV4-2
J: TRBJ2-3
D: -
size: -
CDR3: CASTQGDGYGDTQYF
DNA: TGTGCCAGTACCCAAGGAGATGGCTACGGAGATACGCAGTATTTT

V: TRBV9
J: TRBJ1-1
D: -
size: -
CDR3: CASSPAPGDTEAFF
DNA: TGTGCCAGCAGCCCAGCCCCAGGAGACACTGAAGCTTTCTTT

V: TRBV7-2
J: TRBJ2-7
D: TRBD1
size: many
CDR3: CASSTWTGSYEQYF
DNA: TGTGCCAGCAGCACCTGGACAGGCTCCTACGAGCAGTACTTC

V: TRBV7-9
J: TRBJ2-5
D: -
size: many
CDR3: CASSLRTGGDKTQYF
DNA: TGTGCCAGCAGCTTAAGGACGGGGGGCGACAAGACCCAGTACTTC

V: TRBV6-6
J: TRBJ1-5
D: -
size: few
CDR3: CASRDGRQPQHF
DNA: TGTGCCAGCAGGGATGGACGTCAGCCCCAGCATTTT

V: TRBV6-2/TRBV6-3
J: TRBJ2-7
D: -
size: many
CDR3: CASSSYGTSSYEQYF
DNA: TGTGCCAGCAGCTCTTACGGGACATCCTCCTACGAGCAGTACTTC

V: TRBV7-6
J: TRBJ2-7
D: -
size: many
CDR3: CASSLSPANVEQYF
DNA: TGTGCCAGCAGCTTATCCCCAGCCAACGTCGAGCAGTACTTC

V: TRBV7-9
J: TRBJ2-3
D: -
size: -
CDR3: CASSARGGGAPSTDTQYF
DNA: TGTGCCAGCAGCGCCCGGGGTGGCGGAGCTCCTAGCACAGATACGCAGTATTTT

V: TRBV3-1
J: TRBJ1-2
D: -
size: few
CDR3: CASSLGTGTRGYTF
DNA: TGTGCCAGCAGCCTTGGGACTGGGACGAGGGGCTACACCTTC

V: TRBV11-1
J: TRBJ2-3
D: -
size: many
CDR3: CASSPGTLDNTDTQYF
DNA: TGTGCCAGCAGCCCTGGGACCCTAGACAACACAGATACGCAGTATTTT

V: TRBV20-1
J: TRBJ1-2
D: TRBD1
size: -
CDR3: CSAPLPGQVGYTF
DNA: TGCAGTGCTCCTCTACCGGGACAGGTCGGCTACACCTTC

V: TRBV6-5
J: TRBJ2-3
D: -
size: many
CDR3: CASSPVGGLSPDTQYF
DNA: TGTGCCAGCAGTCCCGTCGGGGGTCTTAGCCCAGATACGCAGTATTTT

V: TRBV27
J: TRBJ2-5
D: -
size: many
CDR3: CASSRWGQETQYF
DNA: TGTGCCAGCAGTCGCTGGGGACAAGAGACCCAGTACTTC

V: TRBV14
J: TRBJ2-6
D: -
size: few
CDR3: CASSQDRGRRSVGAGANVLTF
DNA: TGTGCCAGCAGCCAAGATCGGGGGCGCAGGTCTGTTGGGGCTGGGGCCAACGTCCTGACTTTC

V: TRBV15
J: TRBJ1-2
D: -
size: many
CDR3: CATSRDRTLYGYTF
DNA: TGTGCCACCAGCAGAGATCGAACATTATATGGCTACACCTTC

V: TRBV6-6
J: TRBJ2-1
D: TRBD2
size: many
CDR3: CASSYPSVTSGGTNEQFF
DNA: TGTGCCAGCAGTTACCCGAGCGTTACTAGCGGGGGCACAAATGAGCAGTTCTTC

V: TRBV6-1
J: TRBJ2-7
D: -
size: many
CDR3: CASSLAFHEQYF
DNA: TGTGCCAGCAGTCTAGCTTTCCACGAGCAGTACTTC

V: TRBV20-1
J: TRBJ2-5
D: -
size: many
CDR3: CSARVPRMGGSETQYF
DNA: TGCAGTGCTAGAGTCCCTCGCATGGGTGGGTCAGAGACCCAGTACTTC

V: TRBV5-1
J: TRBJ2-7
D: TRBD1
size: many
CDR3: CASSRAGGHEQYF
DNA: TGCGCCAGCAGCCGGGCAGGGGGCCACGAGCAGTACTTC

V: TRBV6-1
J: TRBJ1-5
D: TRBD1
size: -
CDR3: CASSEGDRGYQPQHF
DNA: TGTGCCAGCAGTGAAGGGGACAGGGGCTATCAGCCCCAGCATTTT

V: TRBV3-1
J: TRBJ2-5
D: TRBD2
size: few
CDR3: CASSQERGREGVRETQYF
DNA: TGTGCCAGCAGCCAAGAAAGGGGAAGGGAGGGTGTAAGGGAGACCCAGTACTTC

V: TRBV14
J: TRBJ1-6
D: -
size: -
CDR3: CASSQAKASPLHF
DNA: TGTGCCAGCAGCCAAGCCAAGGCTTCACCCCTCCACTTT

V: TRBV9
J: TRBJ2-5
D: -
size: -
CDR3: CASSVSEETQYF
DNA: TGTGCCAGCAGCGTATCTGAAGAGACCCAGTACTTC

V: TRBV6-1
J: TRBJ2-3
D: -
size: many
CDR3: CASTHRGAAQYF
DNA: TGTGCCAGCACCCATAGGGGCGCGGCGCAGTATTTT

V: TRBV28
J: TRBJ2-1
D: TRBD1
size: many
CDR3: CASRNRGSSYNEQFF
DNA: TGTGCCAGCAGAAACAGGGGCAGCTCCTACAATGAGCAGTTCTTC

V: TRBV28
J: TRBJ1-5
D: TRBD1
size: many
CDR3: CATKPPGTAFQPQHF
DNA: TGTGCCACCAAACCCCCCGGGACAGCGTTTCAGCCCCAGCATTTT

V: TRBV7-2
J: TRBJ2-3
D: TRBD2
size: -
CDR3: CASSFPLAVSTDTQYF
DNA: TGTGCCAGCAGCTTCCCTCTAGCGGTGAGCACAGATACGCAGTATTTT

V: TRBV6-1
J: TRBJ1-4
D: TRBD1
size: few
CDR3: CASRHRGRDEKLFF
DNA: TGTGCCAGCAGGCACAGGGGGCGAGATGAAAAACTGTTTTTT

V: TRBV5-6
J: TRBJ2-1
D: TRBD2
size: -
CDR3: CASSFSSGSSYNEQFF
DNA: TGTGCCAGCAGTTTTTCTAGCGGCAGCTCCTACAATGAGCAGTTCTTC

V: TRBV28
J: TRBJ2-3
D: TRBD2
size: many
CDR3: CASSQTSGGAETQYF
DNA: TGTGCCAGCAGCCAGACTAGCGGGGGGGCGGAAACGCAGTATTTT

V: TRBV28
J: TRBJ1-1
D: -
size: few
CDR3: CASSLRGPVVAFF
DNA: TGTGCCAGCAGTTTACGAGGGCCCGTAGTAGCTTTCTTT

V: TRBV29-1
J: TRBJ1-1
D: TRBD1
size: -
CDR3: CSAWTGGTEAFF
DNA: TGTAGCGCCTGGACAGGGGGGACTGAAGCTTTCTTT

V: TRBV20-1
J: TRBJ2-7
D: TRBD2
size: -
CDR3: CSARDDLAGGPYEQYF
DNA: TGCAGTGCTAGAGATGACCTAGCGGGAGGGCCGTACGAGCAGTACTTC

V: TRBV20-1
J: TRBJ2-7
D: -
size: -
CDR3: CSARGEQYF
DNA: TGCAGTGCTAGAGGCGAGCAGTACTTC

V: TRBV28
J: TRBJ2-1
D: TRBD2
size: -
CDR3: CASSTAWTRQFF
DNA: TGTGCCAGCAGTACTGCCTGGACTAGACAGTTCTTC

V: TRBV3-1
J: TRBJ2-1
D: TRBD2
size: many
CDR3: CASSQSGLAGGPYNEQFF
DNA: TGTGCCAGCAGCCAGAGCGGACTAGCGGGGGGCCCCTACAATGAGCAGTTCTTC

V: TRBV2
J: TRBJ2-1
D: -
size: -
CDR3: CASSEDGTPDNEQFF
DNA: TGTGCCAGCAGTGAAGATGGGACACCCGACAATGAGCAGTTCTTC

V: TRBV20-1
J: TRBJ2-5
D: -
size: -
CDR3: CSARARNNEQYF
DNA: TGCAGTGCGAGGGCCCGCAACAATGAGCAGTACTTC

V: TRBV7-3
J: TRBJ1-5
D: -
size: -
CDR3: CAGSPGPNQPQHF
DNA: TGTGCCGGCAGCCCGGGACCGAATCAGCCCCAGCATTTT

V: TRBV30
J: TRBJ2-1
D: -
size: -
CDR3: CAWSQDGMEQFF
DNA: TGTGCCTGGAGTCAAGACGGTATGGAGCAGTTCTTC

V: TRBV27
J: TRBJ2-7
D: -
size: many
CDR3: CASSFSKGSYEQYF
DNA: TGTGCCAGCAGTTTTAGTAAGGGGTCCTACGAGCAGTACTTC

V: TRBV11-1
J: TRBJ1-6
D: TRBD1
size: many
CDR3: CASSRRQGASNSPLHF
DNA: TGTGCCAGCAGCCGACGACAGGGGGCGAGTAATTCACCCCTCCACTTT

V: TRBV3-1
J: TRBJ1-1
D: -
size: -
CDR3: CASNQEGHTNTEAFF
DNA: TGTGCCAGCAACCAAGAAGGACATACGAACACTGAAGCTTTCTTT